This T cell receptor (beta chain) is from a study of blood T cells in healthy people across ages (dated by TCRdb to between 2014 and 2016). Regarding the study in general: Template switching captured roughly one uniquely barcoded TCR beta cDNA molecule per two T cells in model experiments. To avoid experimental bias, donors of different ages were randomly spread across the sequencing lanes. Two additional independent replicas of 1 million unique cDNA reads from the same blood draw were analyzed for two donors (one aged 18 to 30 and one aged 80 or older). Age-related changes in TCR beta repertoire diversity were measured in the study by deep sequencing normalized with unique cDNA molecular identifiers. Donors were grouped into four age groups: young (average roughly 15 years), middle-aged (approximately 41), aged (approximately 58) and long-lived (around 82).

The donors were roughly 39 Caucasian individuals from Russia, aged roughly 6 to 100 years, who were systemically healthy. Roughly 10 milliliters of peripheral blood were drawn from each donor into EDTA-treated Vacutainer tubes. Ficoll-Paque density-gradient centrifugation was used to isolate PBMCs, with at least 7 million obtained per sample. Trizol reagent was used to extract total RNA from the PBMCs, yielding at least 5.5 micrograms per sample. For every donor, flow cytometry on a PBMC aliquot measured the percentage of naive CD45RAhigh/CD27high T cells. Library prep was done by 5' RACE. Sequencing was carried out with an Illumina HiSeq 2500. A second PCR of roughly 7 to 11 cycles was performed with a sample-barcoded 5' primer and a J-beta primer mix. Each TCR beta cDNA molecule received a unique molecular identifier from a template-switch 5' adaptor carrying 12 random nucleotides. Each sample yielded at least 3 million CDR3-containing paired-end reads. All of the RNA was converted into first-strand cDNA using the Mint cDNA synthesis kit, with a TRBC-specific oligonucleotide serving as the primer. Following uracil-DNA glycosylase treatment, a first 18-cycle PCR with universal primers M1SS and BC2_uni_R was performed on all cDNA. Per the source publication's procedure: For normalization, 1 million high-quality reads, each with a distinct molecular identifier, were randomly selected from each sample. Instead of being binned into consensus sequences, reads that shared molecular identifiers were thrown out. CDR3 identification, clonotype clustering and error correction used MiTCR with a Q25 quality threshold and the strictest error-elimination algorithm. A nonparametric unseen species model using Euler transformation provided a lower-bound estimate of total TCR beta diversity. TCRdb reanalyzed the raw reads on its own, using fastp at Q25 for trimming and MiXCR for clone calling, and kept in-frame beta chains. CDR3 protein sequences are deduplicated, and each keeps its most common genes and DNA. TCRdb's processing, not the study's, gives the V and J calls here. In this sample the table shows some 790,000 distinct CDR3 sequences, 25% to 35% of which occur a single time. The ten largest account for 17% of the sample.

Details on this clonotype: Its antigen is unknown. No per-base quality is available; no much larger clone lies one base away.

Measured from the cysteine to the phenylalanine, the CDR3 is 14 residues long. Solely the CDR3 DNA is kept, with 42 bases framed from the first base. V is shortened by 6 bases, J by 3 bases, and the region joining them spans 14 bases. The germline V gene specifies MNHEY as CDR1 and SVGAGI as CDR2. Points the paper makes about the study in general: Observed TCR beta diversity per million T cells fell roughly linearly with age, and a significant reduction was already apparent by age roughly 40. Estimates of total diversity based on one million sequenced T cells were regarded as lower bounds and as underestimates. There was a strong correlation between observed TCR beta diversity and the percentage of naive T cells measured by flow cytometry. Donor CMV infection status was unknown, potentially confounding age-related changes in expanded clonotypes. Since profiling was done on bulk unsorted PBMCs, naive and antigen-experienced compartments could not be conclusively compared. The long-lived group showed more naive CD4+ T cells, fewer expanded clones and increased TCR diversity than the aged group, suggesting age selection.

The clonotype originates from an elderly woman in good health. Sequencing was performed on blood. Recombination connected TRBV6-5 to TRBJ1-2, with no confident D gene call. The CDR3 here reads CASSTPRRDYGYTF. The sequenced DNA is TGTGCCAGCAGCACACCTCGACGGGACTATGGCTACACCTTC.